This T cell receptor (beta chain) was identified during a study of lung T cells in sarcoidosis with Löfgren's syndrome. This clonotype was seen repeatedly, ten times or more. TCRdb re-called the reads with MiXCR, one entry per CDR3 protein. The data contain 15,000 to 25,000 distinct CDR3 sequences, roughly 21% of them singletons. The length of the CDR3 is 15 residues. V gave up 0 bases and J gave up 9 bases, with 15 bases separating them. CDR1 is SGHTA, CDR2 FQGNSA, per germline. The specimen was CD4+ T cells from bronchoalveolar lavage. The chain links TRBV7-2 to TRBJ2-1, with TRBD2 as a possible D gene (6 bases). The TCR was taken from a human donor with sarcoidosis (Löfgren's syndrome or another form), or a control subject (not recorded which). For the CDR3, the DNA is TGTGCCAGCAGCTTAGCTTGGGTAGGAGGGAGTGAGCAGTTCTTC. Amino acid sequence: CASSLAWVGGSEQFF.